One sample yielded the 6 T cell receptor beta chains listed below, sequenced in a study of T cells in Graves' hyperthyroidism and ophthalmopathy. What was amplified from RNA transcripts were TCR beta CDR3 regions. First-round RT-PCR targeting the TCR CDR3 was performed with the HTBI primer set. TCRdb re-called the multiplex PCR reads through MiXCR, storing one row per CDR3 protein. Of roughly 380,000 distinct CDR3 sequences in the sample, approximately 13% were seen once. Sequencing input: blood. These receptors all come from a woman aged 55 to 70 with Graves' hyperthyroidism.

The chain is built from TRBV3-1 and TRBJ1-5; possibly TRBD1 for D (6 bases). The CDR3 has 16 amino acids. V gave up 6 bases and J gave up 9 bases, with 24 bases separating them. CDR1 and CDR2 from the germline V gene are LGHDT and YNNKEL (reference sequence). The CDR3 sequence is CASSRNSVGGGGPQHF. The CDR3 DNA reads TGTGCCAGCAGTAGAAACAGCGTGGGGGGCGGCGGGCCCCAGCATTTT.

J is TRBJ2-7 and V is TRBV12-3 or TRBV12-4; the match to TRBD1 covers 9 bases. V shed 5 bases, J shed 3 bases, and the junction held 5 bases outside the gene matches. This CDR3 region has 14 residues. CDR3: CASSEDRGFYEQYF. The CDR3 nucleotides read TGTGCCAGCAGTGAGGACAGGGGTTTCTACGAGCAGTACTTC.

This clonotype was picked up many times. The genes are TRBV3-1 and TRBJ2-7; D may correspond to TRBD1 or TRBD2 (5 bases each). Trimming removed 1 base at V and 6 bases at J, with 16 bases between. There are 15 residues in the CDR3. CDR1 and CDR2 (germline): LGHDT, YNNKEL (reference sequence). The CDR3 region is CASSQGDHAGSEQYF. Here the CDR3 DNA reads TGTGCCAGCAGCCAAGGGGACCACGCAGGCTCCGAGCAGTACTTC.

This clonotype came up many times. The rearrangement joins TRBV27 to TRBJ2-7, with D perhaps matching TRBD1 or TRBD2 (5 bases each). The CDR3 sequence is 16 residues long. The V gene's germline CDR1 is MNHEY and CDR2 SMNVEV (reference sequence). V was clipped by 4 bases and J by 5 bases, with 21 bases between them. Written as DNA, the CDR3 is TGTGCCAGCAGTTCATACCGCGAGAGGGGTGGCCACGAGCAGTACTTC. Translating it yields CASSSYRERGGHEQYF.

CDR3 in DNA: TGTGCCAGCAGTGAATCCTCAGCGAGAGGTAGCACAGATACGCAGTATTTT. This encodes CASSESSARGSTDTQYF. The rearrangement joins TRBV25-1 to TRBJ2-3, with D unclear. V was cut by 1 base and J by 0 bases, with 14 bases left in between. This CDR3 is 17 amino acids long. In germline, CDR1 is MGHDK, CDR2 SYGVNS.

A word on this clonotype: Being one base from a much bigger clone, this may be a read error. The chain recombines TRBV11-3 with TRBJ1-3; the D is unclear. Germline V CDR1 and CDR2: SGHNT, YENEEA. Deletions cut 5 bases from V and 3 bases from J, with 11 bases between. This CDR3 spans 14 amino acids. The CDR3 protein is CASSLNQSGNTIYF. The CDR3 nucleotides are TGTGCCAGCAGCCTTAACCAAAGTGGAAACACCATATATTTT.